This is a list of T cell receptor beta chains from one sample in a study of immune evolution from preneoplasia to lung adenocarcinoma. The protocol was immunoSEQ multiplex PCR, while the TCRdb copy is restricted to in-frame clones and leaves out a portion. The repertoire holds some 5,400 clones, roughly 80% seen once, with around 3.9% in the top ten. The sequenced sample was FFPE minimally invasive lung adenocarcinoma tissue. These receptors came from a person aged 60-79 years with lung adenocarcinoma. CDR3s include the opening cysteine and the closing phenylalanine or tryptophan. Size tells how often a clone was seen (once, few, many) or the class of an expanded clone, and some rows leave it out.

V gene	CDR3 length	clone size	J gene	CDR3 protein
TRBV14	16	.	TRBJ2-1	CASSQVGTGGKDEQFF
TRBV28	13	.	TRBJ2-7	CASRLGTGGEQYF
TRBV28	14	.	TRBJ1-4	CASSLYSTNEKLFF
TRBV2	14	.	TRBJ1-2	CASSGTASGYGYTF
TRBV25-1	15	.	TRBJ2-1	CASSRSGSVYNEQFF
TRBV7-2	14	once	TRBJ1-4	CASSLVRGGEKLFF
TRBV5-6	14	.	TRBJ1-3	CASSWTGQGNIIYF
TRBV28	18	.	TRBJ1-1	CASSLGQGRNLADTEAFF
TRBV9	18	.	TRBJ2-6	CASSPGLAGYSGANVLTF
TRBV5-4	15	.	TRBJ2-3	CASSLDRAAVDTQYF
TRBV7-9	14	few	TRBJ2-6	CASRISSGANVLTF
TRBV5-1	15	once	TRBJ1-5	CASSLEGLPNQPQHF
TRBV9	15	.	TRBJ2-5	CASSVAPTGGETQYF
TRBV7-9	17	.	TRBJ2-7	CASSLEGASARSYEQYF
TRBV20-1	11	.	TRBJ1-2	CSAMEDYGYTF